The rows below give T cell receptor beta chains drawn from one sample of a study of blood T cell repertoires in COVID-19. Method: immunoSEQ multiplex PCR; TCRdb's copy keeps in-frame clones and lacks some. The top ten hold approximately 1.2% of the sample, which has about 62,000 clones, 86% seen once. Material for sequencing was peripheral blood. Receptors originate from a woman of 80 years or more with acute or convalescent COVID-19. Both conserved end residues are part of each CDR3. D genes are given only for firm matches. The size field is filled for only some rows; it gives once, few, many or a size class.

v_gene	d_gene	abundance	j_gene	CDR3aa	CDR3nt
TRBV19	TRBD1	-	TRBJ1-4	CASSKTGVEKLFF	TGTGCCAGTAGTAAGACAGGGGTTGAAAAACTGTTTTTT
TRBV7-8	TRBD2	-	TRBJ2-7	CASSLGVAGYSYEQYF	TGTGCCAGCAGCTTAGGGGTAGCGGGGTACTCCTACGAGCAGTACTTC
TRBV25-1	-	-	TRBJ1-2	CASSESRGIINGYTF	TGTGCCAGCAGTGAATCTAGGGGGATTATTAATGGCTACACCTTC
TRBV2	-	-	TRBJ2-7	CASTGVNYEQYF	TGTGCCAGCACCGGGGTCAACTACGAGCAGTACTTC
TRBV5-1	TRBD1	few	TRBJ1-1	CASSLAWGQRPMNTEAFF	TGCGCCAGCAGCTTGGCATGGGGACAGCGACCCATGAACACTGAAGCTTTCTTT
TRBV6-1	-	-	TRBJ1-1	CASSEPDKSTEAFF	TGTGCCAGCAGTGAACCGGACAAAAGCACTGAAGCTTTCTTT
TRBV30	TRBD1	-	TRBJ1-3	CAWRFDRVGTIYF	TGTGCCTGGAGGTTCGACAGGGTTGGCACCATATATTTT
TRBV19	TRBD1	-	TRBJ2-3	CASSMRTGTGNGDTQYF	TGTGCCAGTAGTATGAGGACAGGGACAGGAAACGGAGATACGCAGTATTTT
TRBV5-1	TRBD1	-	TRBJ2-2	CASSSQGVPTGELFF	TGCGCCAGCAGCTCACAGGGGGTCCCCACCGGGGAGCTGTTTTTT
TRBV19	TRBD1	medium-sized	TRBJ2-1	CASSKGQGLGEQFF	TGTGCCAGTAGTAAGGGACAGGGGCTAGGTGAGCAGTTCTTC
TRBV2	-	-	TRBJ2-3	CASTQGTVDTQYF	TGTGCCAGCACCCAGGGGACCGTAGATACGCAGTATTTT
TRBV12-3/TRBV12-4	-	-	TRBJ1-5	CASTTGRNQPQHF	TGTGCCAGCACAACAGGGCGCAATCAGCCCCAGCATTTT
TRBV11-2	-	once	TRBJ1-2	CASSFAGNGYTF	TGTGCCAGCAGCTTTGCAGGGAATGGCTACACCTTC
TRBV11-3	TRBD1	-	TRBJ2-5	CASSLDREETQYF	TGTGCCAGCAGCCTGGACAGGGAAGAGACCCAGTACTTC
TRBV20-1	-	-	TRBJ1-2	CSASRGTHGYTF	TGCAGTGCTAGTCGGGGGACCCATGGCTACACCTTC
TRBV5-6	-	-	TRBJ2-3	CASSAFGTASTDTQYF	TGTGCCAGCAGCGCGTTTGGTACTGCTAGCACAGATACGCAGTATTTT
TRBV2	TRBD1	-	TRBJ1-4	CASTTGMDEKLFF	TGTGCCAGCACGACAGGGATGGATGAAAAACTGTTTTTT
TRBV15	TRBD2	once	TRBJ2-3	CATSRQPGLAGGGDTQYF	TGTGCCACCAGCAGACAACCCGGACTAGCGGGGGGGGGAGATACGCAGTATTTT
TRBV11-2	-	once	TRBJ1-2	CASSLSGGAGGYTF	TGTGCCAGCAGCTTATCGGGGGGCGCGGGTGGCTACACCTTC
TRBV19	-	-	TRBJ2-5	CASSLRGKQETQYF	TGTGCCAGTTCCCTTCGGGGGAAACAAGAGACCCAGTACTTC
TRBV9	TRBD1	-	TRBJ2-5	CASSVVPGQGGETQYF	TGTGCCAGCAGCGTAGTTCCGGGACAGGGTGGAGAGACCCAGTACTTC
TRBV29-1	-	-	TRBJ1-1	CSVEVGRGTEAFF	TGCAGCGTTGAAGTCGGCAGGGGCACTGAAGCTTTCTTT
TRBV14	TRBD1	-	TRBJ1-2	CASSQDRGQYGYTF	TGTGCCAGCAGCCAGGACAGGGGTCAGTATGGCTACACCTTC
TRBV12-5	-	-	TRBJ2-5	CASGLGRGETQYF	TGTGCTAGTGGTTTAGGCAGGGGAGAGACCCAGTACTTC
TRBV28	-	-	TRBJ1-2	CASSSPRQATPHYGYTF	TGTGCCAGCAGTTCCCCACGACAGGCCACCCCCCACTATGGCTACACCTTC
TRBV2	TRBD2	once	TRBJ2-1	CASSKLAGVVHEQFF	TGTGCCAGCAGCAAACTAGCGGGAGTGGTCCATGAGCAGTTCTTC
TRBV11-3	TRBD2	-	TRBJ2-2	CASSPPTSGRGAGELFF	TGTGCCAGCAGCCCACCGACTAGCGGGAGGGGGGCCGGGGAGCTGTTTTTT
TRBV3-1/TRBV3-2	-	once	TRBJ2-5	CASSQDAGRQETQYF	TGTGCCAGCAGCCAAGATGCTGGCAGACAAGAGACCCAGTACTTC
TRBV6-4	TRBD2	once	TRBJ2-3	CASSASGGATQYF	TGTGCCAGCAGTGCTAGCGGGGGGGCGACGCAGTATTTT
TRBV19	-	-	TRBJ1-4	CASSIPRGEDEKLFF	TGTGCCAGTAGTATCCCCAGGGGAGAGGATGAAAAACTGTTTTTT
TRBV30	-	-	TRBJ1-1	CAWRRGEGTEAFF	TGTGCCTGGAGAAGGGGCGAAGGGACTGAAGCTTTCTTT
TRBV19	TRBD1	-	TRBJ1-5	CASSLRGRGPNQPQHF	TGTGCCAGTAGTCTAAGGGGGCGCGGTCCCAATCAGCCCCAGCATTTT
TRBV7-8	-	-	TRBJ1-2	CASSLRSQKRPSTLF	TGTGCCAGCAGCCTGAGATCCCAAAAGCGCCCCTCCACTCTCTTC
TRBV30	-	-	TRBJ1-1	CAWRLNTEAFF	TGTGCCTGGAGGTTAAACACTGAAGCTTTCTTT
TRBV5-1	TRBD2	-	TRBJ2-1	CASSLMTSGRARFGNEQFF	TGCGCCAGCAGCTTGATGACTAGCGGGAGGGCCCGGTTTGGAAATGAGCAGTTCTTC
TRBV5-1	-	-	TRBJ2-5	CASSLEDTGPRTQYF	TGCGCCAGCAGCTTGGAAGATACAGGACCTCGGACCCAGTACTTC
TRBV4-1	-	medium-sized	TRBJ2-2	CASSQAPGTQNGELFF	TGCGCCAGCAGCCAAGCCCCCGGGACACAAAACGGGGAGCTGTTTTTT
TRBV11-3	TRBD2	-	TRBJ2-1	CASSLGLEGNEQFF	TGTGCCAGCAGCCTAGGACTAGAGGGGAATGAGCAGTTCTTC
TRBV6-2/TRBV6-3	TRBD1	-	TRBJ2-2	CASSQTGGRTNTGELFF	TGTGCCAGCAGCCAGACAGGGGGCCGAACGAACACCGGGGAGCTGTTTTTT
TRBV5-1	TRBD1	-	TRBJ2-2	CASSFRTGGTGELFF	TGCGCCAGCAGCTTCAGGACAGGGGGCACCGGGGAGCTGTTTTTT
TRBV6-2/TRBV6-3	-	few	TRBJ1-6	CASSYISGTPLHF	TGTGCCAGCAGTTACATCTCAGGTACACCCCTCCACTTT
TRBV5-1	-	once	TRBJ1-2	CASSFRGGDGYTF	TGCGCCAGCAGCTTTCGCGGGGGTGATGGCTACACCTTC
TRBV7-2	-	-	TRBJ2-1	CASSLRDSSSYNEQFF	TGTGCCAGCAGCTTAAGAGACTCCAGCTCCTACAATGAGCAGTTCTTC
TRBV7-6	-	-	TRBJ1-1	CASSSAPRTEAFF	TGTGCCAGCAGCTCCGCCCCGAGGACTGAAGCTTTCTTT
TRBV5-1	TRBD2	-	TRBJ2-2	CASSLGGLPNTGELFF	TGCGCCAGCAGCTTGGGGGGACTACCTAACACCGGGGAGCTGTTTTTT
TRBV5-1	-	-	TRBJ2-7	CASSLEVRSYEQYF	TGCGCCAGCAGCTTGGAAGTCAGATCCTACGAGCAGTACTTC
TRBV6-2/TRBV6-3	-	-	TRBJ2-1	CASSYEDNEQFF	TGTGCCAGCAGTTACGAGGACAATGAGCAGTTCTTC
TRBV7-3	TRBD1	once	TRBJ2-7	CASSLNQGVVEQYF	TGTGCCAGCAGCTTAAACCAGGGGGTTGTCGAGCAGTACTTC
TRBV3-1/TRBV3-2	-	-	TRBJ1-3	CASSYSSGNTIYF	TGTGCCAGCAGCTACAGCTCTGGAAACACCATATATTTT
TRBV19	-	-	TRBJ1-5	CASSPQNAQPQHF	TGTGCCAGTAGTCCCCAGAACGCTCAGCCCCAGCATTTT
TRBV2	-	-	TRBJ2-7	CASSELRDIAYEQYF	TGTGCCAGCAGTGAATTAAGGGACATCGCGTACGAGCAGTACTTC
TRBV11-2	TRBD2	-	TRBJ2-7	CASSSLRTSEQYF	TGTGCCAGCAGCTCCCTTCGGACTAGCGAGCAGTACTTC
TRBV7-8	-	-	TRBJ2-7	CASSLVQAYEQYF	TGTGCCAGCAGCTTAGTACAGGCCTACGAGCAGTACTTC